These 29 T cell receptor beta chains came from one sample sequenced in a study of OX40 agonist ivuxolimab in advanced cancers. The assay was immunoSEQ multiplex PCR, and TCRdb's table has in-frame clones only and misses some. The sample yields 60,000 to 95,000 clones, about nine tenths seen once. Sequenced here: CD4+ or CD8+ T cells sorted from blood, sampled in a trial of the OX40 agonist ivuxolimab. The receptors were gathered from an adult with an advanced solid tumor such as melanoma, head and neck, liver or kidney cancer.

The rearrangement links TRBV19 to TRBJ2-1, with D possibly being TRBD2 (6 bases). Trimming shortened V by 7 bases and J by 0 bases, and 16 bases separated the two germline ends. CDR3 length: 16 residues. CDR1 is LNHDA, CDR2 SQIVND, per germline (reference sequence). CDR3 DNA: TGTGCCAGTACCCCAGGTGACGGGGGCTCCTACAATGAGCAGTTCTTC. Translated: CASTPGDGGSYNEQFF.

This clone came up once. This chain links TRBV30 with TRBJ1-2; D gene ambiguous. Trimming cost V 2 bases and J 7 bases, with 17 bases left between them. Germline CDR1 reads GTSNPN; CDR2 reads SVGIG (reference sequence). This CDR3 has 14 amino acids. CDR3 in DNA: TGTGCCTGGAGTCCATACCCGCGTGGCGGTGGCTACACCTTC. Translation: CAWSPYPRGGGYTF.

The rearrangement links TRBV5-1 to TRBJ2-6; weak D call: TRBD1 (6 bases). Germline loops: CDR1 SGHRS, CDR2 YFSETQ. The CDR3 has 16 residues. V shed 3 bases and J shed 0 bases, with 10 bases lying between them. The DNA of the CDR3 is TGCGCCAGCAGCTGGGACAACCTCTCTGGGGCCAACGTCCTGACTTTC. Protein sequence: CASSWDNLSGANVLTF. The full variable domain, completed using reference TRBV5-1 and TRBJ2-6, is KAGVTQTPRYLIKTRGQQVTLSCSPISGHRSVSWYQQTPGQGLQFLFEYFSETQRNKGNFPGRFSGRQFSNSRSEMNVSTLELGDSALYLCASSWDNLSGANVLTFGAGSRLTVL.

The genes are TRBV11-3 and TRBJ2-6; D unclear. V was cut by 5 bases and J by 1 base, with 3 bases left in between. This CDR3 is 13 amino acids long. Looked up from germline, CDR1 is SGHNT and CDR2 is YENEEA. CDR3 in amino acids: CASSVSGANVLTF. The CDR3 DNA reads as TGTGCCAGCAGCGTATCTGGGGCCAACGTCCTGACTTTC.

This chain joins TRBV14 and TRBJ1-2, with TRBD1 identical over 8 bases. Per the germline V gene, CDR1 is SGHDN and CDR2 is FVKESK. The CDR3 sequence is 14 residues long. V shed 4 bases and J 4 bases; nucleotides not matched to a gene: 5. CDR3 in amino acids: CASSRQGITYGYTF. The CDR3 DNA reads as TGTGCCAGCAGCCGACAGGGGATTACCTATGGCTACACCTTC.

V and J are TRBV7-9 and TRBJ2-5, with D tentatively TRBD2 (6 bases). Germline CDR1 SEHNR, CDR2 FQNEAQ (reference sequence). The CDR3 runs to 14 residues. The V gene lost 1 base and the J gene lost 3 bases, with 9 bases spanning the gap. This CDR3 reads CASSLERAKETQYF. In nucleotides, the CDR3 is TGTGCCAGCAGCTTAGAGCGGGCCAAAGAGACCCAGTACTTC. Filled out from reference TRBV7-9 and TRBJ2-5, the complete variable domain reads DTGVSQNPRHKITKRGQNVTFRCDPISEHNRLYWYRQTLGQGPEFLTYFQNEAQLEKSRLLSDRFSAERPKGSFSTLEIQRTEQGDSAMYLCASSLERAKETQYFGPGTRLLVL.

This chain links TRBV10-3 with TRBJ2-3, with D hard to call. The V gene's germline CDR1 is ENHRY and CDR2 SYGVKD. This CDR3 has 13 amino acids. V lost 3 bases, J lost 5 bases, and 9 bases lay in between. The CDR3 DNA follows: TGTGCCATCAGTGACGAGGCCGGAGATACGCAGTATTTT. Its translation: CAISDEAGDTQYF.

V is TRBV15 and J is TRBJ1-5, with TRBD1 as a possible D gene (5 bases). The V and J ends lost 0 bases and 5 bases respectively, with 8 bases between them. Germline V lookup: CDR1 LNHNV, CDR2 YYDKDF (reference sequence). CDR3 length equals 14 residues. The CDR3 loop is CATSRDGGDQPQHF. The CDR3 coding sequence is TGTGCCACCAGCAGAGATGGAGGGGATCAGCCCCAGCATTTT.

The chain carries TRBV7-9 and TRBJ2-7; 7 bases map to TRBD1. Germline V CDR1 and CDR2: SEHNR, FQNEAQ (reference sequence). The V and J ends lost 1 base and 0 bases, in that order; junction bases with no gene match: 6. The CDR3 runs to 16 residues. The CDR3: CASSLEMTGSSYEQYF. The CDR3 bases are TGTGCCAGCAGCTTAGAGATGACAGGGAGCTCCTACGAGCAGTACTTC.

This clone was observed a handful of times. J is TRBJ1-5 and V is TRBV7-2; D perhaps matches TRBD1 (6 bases). V lost 6 bases to trimming and J lost 5 bases, with 11 bases between them. Germline-derived CDR1 and CDR2 are SGHTA and FQGNSA. This CDR3 spans 13 amino acids. The CDR3 region is CASSTGRDQPQHF. Here the CDR3 DNA reads TGTGCCAGCAGTACAGGGAGGGATCAGCCCCAGCATTTT.

The chain employs TRBV29-1 and TRBJ2-5; D may be TRBD1 (5 bases). Trimming shortened V by 5 bases and J by 1 base, and 11 bases separated the two germline ends. CDR1 SQVTM and CDR2 ANQGSEA come from the germline V gene. The CDR3 runs 13 residues. This CDR3 is CSVLGPAQETQYF. As DNA, the CDR3 is TGCAGCGTTCTGGGGCCGGCCCAAGAGACCCAGTACTTC.

The rearrangement links TRBV6-5 to TRBJ2-1, with 7 nucleotides matching TRBD1. The V and J ends lost 5 bases and 5 bases, in that order; junction bases with no gene match: 6. CDR1 MNHEY and CDR2 SVGAGI come from the germline V gene. This CDR3 comprises 14 residues. In nucleotides, the CDR3 is TGTGCCAGCAGTACGGGACAGCCAAACAATGAGCAGTTCTTC. Translation: CASSTGQPNNEQFF.

The J gene is TRBJ2-3, the V gene TRBV19; D perhaps matches TRBD2 (7 bases). Trimming removed 4 bases from V and 0 bases from J, with 14 bases in between. There are 16 residues in the CDR3. The V gene's germline CDR1 is LNHDA and CDR2 SQIVND (reference sequence). The CDR3 is CASSNRGGSSTDTQYF. The CDR3 region has the DNA TGTGCCAGTAGTAATCGCGGGGGCTCGAGCACAGATACGCAGTATTTT.

The chain employs TRBV4-3 and TRBJ2-5; 12 bases match TRBD2. This CDR3 region has 17 residues. Germline CDR1 and CDR2: LGHNA and YSLEER. Losses at the gene ends were 3 bases for V and 6 bases for J; bases not matched to a gene: 11. The CDR3 DNA is TGCGCCAGCAGCCAGGAACCTAGCGGGGGGGCCGTAAAGACCCAGTACTTC. Translation gives CASSQEPSGGAVKTQYF.

The V and J genes are TRBV7-2 and TRBJ2-2, with 9 bases aligning to TRBD2. V gave up 1 base and J gave up 6 bases; unmatched junction bases: 6. The CDR3 sequence is 16 residues long. Germline-derived CDR1 and CDR2 are SGHTA and FQGNSA. This chain's CDR3 is CASSLGASGNPGELFF. As DNA, the CDR3 is TGTGCCAGCAGCTTAGGAGCTAGCGGGAATCCCGGGGAGCTGTTTTTT.

The chain couples TRBV5-1 to TRBJ2-3, with D perhaps TRBD2 (6 bases). This CDR3 region has 15 residues. The germline V gene encodes CDR1 SGHRS and CDR2 YFSETQ. V was clipped by 5 bases and J by 2 bases, with 15 bases between them. The CDR3 region is CASREGGPATDTQYF. CDR3 nucleotide sequence: TGCGCCAGCAGGGAGGGAGGTCCTGCCACAGATACGCAGTATTTT.

The CDR3 is CAYARQGAGEKLFF. The CDR3 region has the DNA TGTGCCTACGCTAGACAGGGGGCTGGTGAAAAACTGTTTTTT. The rearrangement joins TRBV30 to TRBJ1-4; 10 nucleotides align to TRBD1. V was clipped by 7 bases and J by 7 bases; unmatched bases: 9. This CDR3 contains 14 residues. The germline CDR1 and CDR2 sequences are GTSNPN and SVGIG (reference sequence).

The rearrangement uses TRBV5-1 and TRBJ2-5; D is uncertain. The CDR3 totals 13 residues. V lost 5 bases and J lost 5, with 13 bases in between. Per germline, CDR1 SGHRS and CDR2 YFSETQ. CDR3 bases: TGCGCCAGCAGTTTTACTGGGTTGGAGACCCAGTACTTC. It specifies CASSFTGLETQYF.

This chain joins TRBV6-5 and TRBJ2-7; the D gene is possibly TRBD1 (5 bases). V lost 6 bases and J lost 9, with 24 bases in between. This CDR3 has 15 residues. CDR1 MNHEY and CDR2 SVGAGI come from the germline V gene. The CDR3 DNA follows: TGTGCCAGCAGGGGCCAAGGGGCCGGATCGTTGGGGCAGTACTTC. It is translated as CASRGQGAGSLGQYF.

This chain links TRBV23-1 with TRBJ1-5; the D is unclear. TRBV23-1 is assigned to the ORF class and has an uncertain function. Trimming cost V 7 bases and J 0 bases, with 13 bases left between them. The CDR3 covers 15 residues. The CDR3: CASTSGGDSNQPQHF. CDR3 DNA: TGCGCCAGCACCTCTGGCGGTGATAGCAATCAGCCCCAGCATTTT.

This clone has a handful of counts. This sequence joins TRBV29-1 and TRBJ2-3; TRBD2 might be the D (6 bases). There are 15 residues in the CDR3. CDR1 is SQVTM, CDR2 ANQGSEA, per germline. V lost 7 bases to trimming and J lost 0 bases, with 17 bases between them. CDR3 protein: CSARAGTSSTDTQYF. In nucleotides, the CDR3 is TGCAGCGCCCGCGCCGGGACTTCTAGCACAGATACGCAGTATTTT.

The rearrangement links TRBV6-5 to TRBJ1-1, with D possibly matching TRBD1 (6 bases). Germline V gene sequence: CDR1 MNHEY, CDR2 SVGAGI. The CDR3 spans 13 residues. V lost 7 bases and J lost 5, with 14 bases in between. The CDR3 sequence: CASKSQGRTEAFF. The CDR3 DNA follows: TGTGCCAGCAAATCACAGGGTCGGACTGAAGCTTTCTTT.

J is TRBJ1-2 and V is TRBV29-1; possibly TRBD1 for D (5 bases). Trimming left V 6 bases short and J 2 bases short, with 16 bases between. CDR1 is SQVTM, CDR2 ANQGSEA, per germline. The CDR3 loop spans 14 amino acids. CDR3 nucleotides: TGCAGCGTAGCCTCGGGGACCTCAAACTATGGCTACACCTTC. Amino acids: CSVASGTSNYGYTF.

This sequence joins TRBV6-5 and TRBJ2-7; 7 bases line up with TRBD2. Trimming took 6 bases from V and 1 from J; bases not matched to a gene: 9. CDR1 and CDR2 from the germline V gene are MNHEY and SVGAGI. The CDR3 consists of 15 residues. CDR3 in amino acids: CASSRDRGGSYEQYF. As DNA, the CDR3 is TGTGCCAGCAGCCGGGACCGGGGAGGGTCCTACGAGCAGTACTTC.

The CDR3 bases are TGTGCCAGTAGTATCAGTGTCAGCGAAACTGGTTTCTATGGCTACACCTTC. Translating gives CASSISVSETGFYGYTF. The rearrangement uses TRBV19 and TRBJ1-2; the D is unclear. CDR1 is LNHDA, CDR2 SQIVND, per germline (reference sequence). Trimming shortened V by 3 bases and J by 4 bases, and 21 bases separated the two germline ends. There are 17 residues in the CDR3.

V and J are TRBV27 and TRBJ2-7; TRBD1 is a possible D gene (6 bases). Germline values: CDR1 MNHEY, CDR2 SMNVEV (reference sequence). Trimming shortened V by 6 bases and J by 2 bases, and 20 bases separated the two germline ends. There are 16 residues in the CDR3. CDR3 nucleotides: TGTGCCAGCAGGCCCCAGGGGATTATCTCCCCCTACGAGCAGTACTTC. It is translated as CASRPQGIISPYEQYF.

The chain employs TRBV7-3 and TRBJ2-3; the D is unclear. The CDR3 sequence is 16 residues long. The V gene lost 0 bases and the J gene lost 1 base, with 11 bases spanning the gap. Germline V gene sequence: CDR1 SGHTA, CDR2 FQGTGA. CDR3 nucleotide sequence: TGTGCCAGCAGCTTAACTATGAGCGCCGGCACAGATACGCAGTATTTT. It codes for CASSLTMSAGTDTQYF.

This chain links TRBV11-2 with TRBJ2-3; TRBD1 matches at 9 bases. The CDR3 is 15 amino acids. Trimming at V came to 6 bases and at J to 1 base, leaving 5 bases not matched to a gene. Looked up from germline, CDR1 is SGHAT and CDR2 is FQNNGV. In DNA form, the CDR3 reads TGTGCCAGCAGGATTCGGACAGGGGGCACAGATACGCAGTATTTT. Translating gives CASRIRTGGTDTQYF.

The V gene is TRBV19, the J gene TRBJ1-5; D perhaps matches TRBD1 (6 bases). Germline V gives CDR1 LNHDA, CDR2 SQIVND (reference sequence). This CDR3 comprises 14 residues. Deletions cut 7 bases from V and 1 base from J, with 11 bases between. CDR3 sequence (DNA): TGTGCCAGTACTTTCAGGGGCAGCAATCAGCCCCAGCATTTT. It is translated as CASTFRGSNQPQHF.